This T cell receptor (beta chain) derives from a study of T cell responses to AZD1222 COVID-19 vaccine (dated by TCRdb to 2020 to 2022). A note on the overall study: AZD1222 recipients whose second dose came at about 4 weeks and those whose second dose came at about 12 weeks were combined into one group, since spike-specific TCR depth and breadth did not differ between the two schedules. TCR sequencing was performed for roughly 250 trial participants, of whom some 200 were given two doses of AZD1222 and some 26 were given two doses of MenACWY control vaccine. Trial participants were enrolled by age into subgroups of 18-55, 56-69 and 70-plus years, and about 150, 27 and 61 TCR-sequenced participants, respectively, were included in these subgroups.

The CDR3 regions of human TCRbeta chains were analyzed by immunosequencing. As for the authors' bioinformatics: Repertoire TCRs were checked for matches against a reference library of SARS-CoV-2-specific TCRs that had been generated using the MIRA antigen-specificity platform. Breadth was defined as the fraction of unique TCRs that were SARS-CoV-2-associated. Depth was defined as the fraction of total T cells that were SARS-CoV-2-associated. Each spike-specific TCR was assigned to its reactive spike region and to a CD4 or CD8 class using the MIRA data. Log10-transformed breadth and depth values were compared by one-way ANOVA with Sidak's multiple comparisons tests. In its TCRdb copy, this immuneACCESS table keeps in-frame sequences only and misses some clones. Where compared with another copy, unresolved V genes explain less than half of these, and the others have no known cause. For V, J and clone size, that table is used; D and trimming come from the DNA. This sample comprises around 99,000 clones, 70% to 90% of them detected only once. The ten largest clones take up around a sixth of the sample.

General conclusions and limits of the study: Epitopes outside the regions mutated in the B.1.351 and B.1.1.7 variants were reportedly recognized by nearly half of the unique spike-specific TCRs. Only a handful of AZD1222 recipients were SARS-CoV-2 seropositive at baseline, limiting conclusions about previously exposed vaccinees. The whole spike protein was spanned by vaccine-associated CD4 TCRs, and dominant responses were seen in regions 160-218 and 743-854. Spike-specific TCR breadth and depth rose significantly after two AZD1222 doses compared with day 0 and with MenACWY recipients. Because no day 14 peak-response samples were available, the repertoires could be characterized only after the peak T cell response. Participants were mostly white British and included more females than males, and it was suggested by the authors that clonal diversity may have been underestimated. The 56-69-year group was small, and its depth increase did not reach significance, likely because of low power.

The sample's time point label, decoded: baseline before first vaccination. Vaccinee samples came from UK trials COV001 and COV002, including a single-blind randomized controlled phase 2/3 trial of AZD1222 (ChAdOx1 nCoV-19) in healthy adults. Trial participant PBMC samples were collected at day 0 and day 28 after the second dose for TCRbeta chain sequencing. Of note for this clone: There is no known antigen for this receptor. Base qualities are not at hand, and no much larger clone is one base apart.

The receptor's source is an adult in good health. The material was peripheral blood, obtained on day 0 of AZD1222 vaccination.

The CDR3 here reads CASSLSIGVGNTIYF. In nucleotides, the sequence is TGTGCCAGCAGTTTATCGATAGGGGTGGGAAACACCATATATTTT. Rearrangement joined TRBV27 to TRBJ1-3; perhaps TRBD1 is the D gene, with 5 bases matching. The CDR3 goes from the cysteine to the phenylalanine over 15 residues. The DNA shown is the 45-base CDR3, in frame from base 1. From the germline V gene (reference sequence), CDR1 is MNHEY and CDR2 is SMNVEV. Trimming costs V 0 bases and J 4 bases, and their ends lie 10 bases apart.